This T cell receptor (beta chain) is drawn from a study of shared clonotypes between healthy human individuals. The authors divided CD4+ cells into CD45RA+ naive and CD45RA-negative memory subsets. The assay ran at deep level. The method was immunoSEQ multiplex PCR; TCRdb's version includes in-frame clones alone and lacks a portion of them. Of 950,000 to 1,200,000 clones listed, approximately 75% are singletons. In regard to this clone: The antigen is undetermined.

Study results and caveats: Though the depth was large, rarefaction showed that sorted-subset sequencing was incomplete.

The sequenced sample consisted of memory CD4+ T cells from PBMCs. The sample's subset: CD45RA-negative fraction. The clonotype was recovered from a man aged 18 to 29 in good health. Some clones in this sample may be carry-over from other donors' samples.

In DNA, the CDR3 is TGTGCCAGCAGCTATCTGGGGGGACTAGCGGGAGGTAATGAGCAGTTCTTC. As protein: CASSYLGGLAGGNEQFF. This chain uses TRBV9 with TRBJ2-1; 15 bases align to TRBD2. V lost 4 bases, J lost 7 bases, and 9 bases stayed unmatched. Germline CDR1 is SGDLS and CDR2 is YYNGEE. The CDR3 totals 17 residues.